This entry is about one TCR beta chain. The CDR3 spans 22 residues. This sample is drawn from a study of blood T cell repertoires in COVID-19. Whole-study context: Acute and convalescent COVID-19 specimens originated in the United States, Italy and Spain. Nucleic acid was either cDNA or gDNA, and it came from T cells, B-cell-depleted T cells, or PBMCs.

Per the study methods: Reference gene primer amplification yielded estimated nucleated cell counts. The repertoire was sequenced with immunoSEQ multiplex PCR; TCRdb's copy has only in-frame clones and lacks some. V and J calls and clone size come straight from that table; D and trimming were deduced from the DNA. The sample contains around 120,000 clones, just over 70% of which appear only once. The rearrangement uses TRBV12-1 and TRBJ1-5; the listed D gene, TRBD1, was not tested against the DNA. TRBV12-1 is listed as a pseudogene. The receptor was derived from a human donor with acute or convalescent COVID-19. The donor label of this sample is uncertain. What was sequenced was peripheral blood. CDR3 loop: CASSLYKRDTSKAVFSNQPQHF. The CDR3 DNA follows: TGTGCCAGCAGCCTATACAAAAGGGACACATCAAAGGCAGTATTCAGCAATCAGCCCCAGCATTTT.